This TCR beta chain derives from a study of regulatory T cells in long-lasting Graves disease. The CDR3 consists of 15 residues. Deletions cut 4 bases from V and 5 bases from J, with 17 bases between. Indicated time point: newly diagnosed GD, antithyroid drugs for less than 3 months. With RNA extracted from PBMCs as input, the TCR library was made. This clonotype occurred many times. To make TCR beta libraries, researchers used iRepertoire HTBI primers and Arm-PCR of CDR3 regions. TCRdb analysed the multiplex PCR reads with MiXCR anew, one entry per CDR3 protein. Of more than 350,000 distinct CDR3 sequences listed, under 15% were seen once; the top ten hold roughly 17%. The same sample was also used in a study of T cells in Graves' hyperthyroidism and ophthalmopathy.

Specimen: peripheral blood mononuclear cells (PBMCs), collected at new diagnosis, from a patient treated with antithyroid drugs. The clonotype originates from a young woman with Graves disease. The chain couples TRBV12-3 or TRBV12-4 to TRBJ2-5; no clear D gene. The CDR3 spells CASSSTGSSIETQYF. The CDR3 nucleotides are TGTGCCAGCAGTTCGACCGGGTCCTCCATCGAGACCCAGTACTTC.